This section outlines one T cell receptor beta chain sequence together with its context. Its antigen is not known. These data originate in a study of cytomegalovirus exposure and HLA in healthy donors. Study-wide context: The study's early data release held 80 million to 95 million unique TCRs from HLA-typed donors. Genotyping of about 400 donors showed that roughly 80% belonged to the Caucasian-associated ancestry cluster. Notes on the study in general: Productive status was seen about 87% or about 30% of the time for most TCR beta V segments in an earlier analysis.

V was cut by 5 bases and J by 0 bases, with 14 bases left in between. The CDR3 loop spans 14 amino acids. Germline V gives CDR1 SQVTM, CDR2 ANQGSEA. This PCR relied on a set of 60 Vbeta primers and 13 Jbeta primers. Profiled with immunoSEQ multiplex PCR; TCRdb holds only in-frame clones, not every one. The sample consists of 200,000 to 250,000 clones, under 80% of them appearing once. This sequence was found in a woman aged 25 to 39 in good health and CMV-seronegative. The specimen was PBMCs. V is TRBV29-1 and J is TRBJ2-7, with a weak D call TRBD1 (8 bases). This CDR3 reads CSVSGTGSSYEQYF. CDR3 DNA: TGCAGCGTTAGCGGGACAGGCAGCTCCTACGAGCAGTACTTC.